This T cell receptor beta chain was captured by sequencing in a study of cytomegalovirus exposure and HLA in healthy donors. In the study overall: In an early release, HLA-typed donors contributed tens of millions of unique TCR sequences.

Study-wide findings and caveats: Later on, a genetic analysis was performed. It linked a missense variant in DCLRE1C with V- and J-gene trimming of TCR beta. Sequencing likely generated an artifact that appeared as a cluster of highly shared sequence variants.

As regards this clone: Its target is not known.

The V and J ends lost 1 base and 4 bases respectively, with 4 bases between them. The CDR3 loop spans 13 amino acids. In germline, CDR1 is SGHNT, CDR2 YENEEA. In the PCR, 60 Vbeta and 13 Jbeta primers were used. The method was immunoSEQ multiplex PCR; TCRdb's version includes in-frame clones alone and lacks a portion of them. The repertoire holds about 250,000 clones, with approximately 85% as singletons. Sequencing was done on a sample of PBMCs. The chain combines TRBV11-3 with TRBJ2-2; D not certain. The TCR was taken from a girl aged 2 to 10 in good health and CMV-seronegative. The CDR3 spells CASSLGLTGELFF. The CDR3 nucleotides are TGTGCCAGCAGCTTAGGTCTCACCGGGGAGCTGTTTTTT.